The 28 T cell receptor beta chains below were found in one sample sequenced in a study of T-cell memory formation after mild COVID-19. TCRdb recomputed calls from the 5' RACE reads with MiXCR, one row per CDR3 protein. The sample lists under 650,000 distinct CDR3 sequences, roughly 17% seen once, with about 11% in the top ten. The material sequenced was PBMCs or a T cell subset sorted from them (not recorded which). The receptors come from an adult woman who had mild COVID-19 (a few samples of this study predate the infection). Cell type and time point are not known.

The rearrangement links TRBV30 to TRBJ1-6; 11 bases align to TRBD1. CDR1 is GTSNPN, CDR2 SVGIG, per germline (reference sequence). Unmatched junction bases numbered 4, after V lost 2 bases and J lost 10 bases. The CDR3 loop spans 14 amino acids. In DNA form, the CDR3 reads TGTGCCTGGAGTCGCGGACAGGGGGCCTCACCCCTCCACTTT. The encoded protein is CAWSRGQGASPLHF.

The chain couples TRBV4-1 to TRBJ1-5; 8 bases line up with TRBD1. Per the germline V gene, CDR1 is MGHRA and CDR2 is YSYEKL. This CDR3 comprises 13 residues. V trimming: 5 bases; J trimming: 7 bases; junction bases outside the gene matches: 4. The CDR3 DNA reads as TGCGCCAGCAGCGATACAGGGGGGCAGCCCCAGCATTTT. Residues: CASSDTGGQPQHF.

The V and J genes are TRBV7-8 and TRBJ2-2; a weak D match, TRBD2 (6 bases). Germline CDR1 reads SGHVS; CDR2 reads FQNEAQ. V dropped 1 base and J dropped 5 bases, with 17 bases sitting between them. This CDR3 is 17 amino acids long. DNA for the CDR3: TGTGCCAGCAGCTTAGTGGGACTCTATTCGGGGACCGGGGAGCTGTTTTTT. Translating it yields CASSLVGLYSGTGELFF.

V gene TRBV5-1 combines with J gene TRBJ2-7; D might be TRBD2 (6 bases). Germline V lookup: CDR1 SGHRS, CDR2 YFSETQ. V was trimmed by 3 bases and J by 0 bases, leaving 10 bases between them. CDR3 length: 14 residues. CDR3 sequence reads: CASSSGGTSYEQYF. DNA of the CDR3: TGCGCCAGCAGCTCTGGCGGGACCTCCTACGAGCAGTACTTC.

This clonotype was recorded a few times. This chain uses TRBV14 with TRBJ2-3; possibly TRBD1 or TRBD2 for D (5 bases each). CDR1 and CDR2 from the germline V gene are SGHDN and FVKESK. This CDR3 spans 14 amino acids. Between the trimmed V and J ends, which lost 4 bases and 5 bases, there was a span of 13 bases. This CDR3 reads CASSRGHAGDTQYF. For the CDR3, the DNA is TGTGCCAGCAGCCGAGGACACGCGGGAGATACGCAGTATTTT.

The rearrangement uses TRBV19 and TRBJ1-1; D is unclear. From germline, CDR1 is LNHDA and CDR2 SQIVND (reference sequence). The CDR3 loop spans 12 amino acids. V was trimmed by 3 bases and J by 0 bases, leaving 2 bases between them. CDR3 bases: TGTGCCAGTAGTATGGTGAACACTGAAGCTTTCTTT. Its translation: CASSMVNTEAFF.

V gene TRBV7-2 combines with J gene TRBJ2-2; 10 bases map to TRBD2. The V segment lost 6 bases and the J segment 7 bases; nucleotides outside the gene matches: 11. Germline V CDR1 and CDR2: SGHTA, FQGNSA. The CDR3 length is 16 residues. The CDR3 DNA reads TGTGCCAGCAGAACGATCGGACTAGCGGCGAACGGGGAGCTGTTTTTT. It is translated as CASRTIGLAANGELFF.

The chain is built from TRBV19 and TRBJ2-2; D uncertain. Germline V gene lookup returns CDR1 LNHDA and CDR2 SQIVND (reference sequence). Trimming pared 6 bases from V and 2 bases from J, leaving 13 bases between. The CDR3 covers 15 residues. CDR3 in amino acids: CASRPRAVNTGELFF. The DNA of the CDR3 is TGTGCCAGTAGACCTAGGGCAGTAAACACCGGGGAGCTGTTTTTT.

This chain connects TRBV5-6 to TRBJ1-3; D ambiguous. CDR1 and CDR2 from the germline V gene are SGHDT and YYEEEE. The CDR3 length is 16 residues. V dropped 0 bases and J dropped 1 base, with 11 bases sitting between them. CDR3 in DNA: TGTGCCAGCAGCTTGGGAGCCCAGGTTTCTGGAAACACCATATATTTT. It is translated as CASSLGAQVSGNTIYF.

This chain joins TRBV2 and TRBJ2-7; the D gene is possibly TRBD1 (5 bases). V was shortened by 4 bases and J by 3 bases, with 13 bases between the two germline ends. This CDR3 contains 14 residues. Germline CDR1 is SNHLY and CDR2 is FYNNEI. In DNA form, the CDR3 reads TGTGCCAGCAGTGTCCAGGGAACCGTCTACGAGCAGTACTTC. It specifies CASSVQGTVYEQYF.

This chain uses TRBV5-4 with TRBJ2-1; D ambiguous. V lost 6 bases to trimming and J lost 5 bases, with 9 bases between them. The length of the CDR3 is 12 residues. Germline V gene sequence: CDR1 SGHNT, CDR2 YYREEE (reference sequence). In DNA, the CDR3 is TGTGCCAGCACCTCGGTAAACAATGAGCAGTTCTTC. Residues: CASTSVNNEQFF.

This chain links TRBV5-6 with TRBJ2-1; possibly TRBD1 or TRBD2 for D (8 bases each). Looked up from germline, CDR1 is SGHDT and CDR2 is YYEEEE. The CDR3 sequence is 19 residues long. Deletions cut 3 bases from V and 4 bases from J, with 26 bases between. The CDR3 region is CASSSTQGVWTSSYNEQFF. DNA of the CDR3: TGTGCCAGCAGCTCAACACAGGGGGTGTGGACTAGCAGTTACAATGAGCAGTTCTTC.

V usage is TRBV5-1 and J usage is TRBJ1-2; tentatively, D is TRBD1 (6 bases). This CDR3 contains 14 residues. Looked up from germline, CDR1 is SGHRS and CDR2 is YFSETQ. Trimming took 2 bases from V and 5 from J, leaving 13 bases between them. CDR3 nucleotides: TGCGCCAGCAGCTTCGGCACAGGGATATATGGCTACACCTTC. Encoded protein: CASSFGTGIYGYTF.

This clonotype has a handful of counts. The chain joins TRBV7-9 to TRBJ2-1; 12 nucleotides align to TRBD2. The germline gives CDR1 SEHNR, CDR2 FQNEAQ (reference sequence). The CDR3 consists of 17 residues. Unmatched junction bases numbered 7, after V lost 3 bases and J lost 4 bases. The CDR3 region is CASSLSLAGGRYNEQFF. The CDR3, as DNA: TGTGCCAGCAGCTTGTCACTAGCGGGAGGTCGGTACAATGAGCAGTTCTTC.

The chain has TRBV5-1 and TRBJ2-1, with TRBD2 matching over 9 bases. Germline values: CDR1 SGHRS, CDR2 YFSETQ. The CDR3 covers 16 residues. J was trimmed by 0 bases and V by 4 bases; bases with no gene match: 5. The CDR3 reads CASSHRLAASYNEQFF. Written as DNA, the CDR3 is TGCGCCAGCAGCCACCGACTAGCGGCCTCCTACAATGAGCAGTTCTTC.

The sample holds a few counts of this clonotype. The rearrangement joins TRBV4-2 to TRBJ2-5; D might be TRBD1 (8 bases). V lost 0 bases to trimming and J lost 5 bases, with 19 bases between them. The CDR3 is made up of 17 amino acids. Per the germline V gene, CDR1 is LGHNA and CDR2 is YNFKEQ. CDR3 DNA: TGTGCCAGCAGCCAAGATCCCTTCGGACAGGGAGGGGAGACCCAGTACTTC. Its protein product is CASSQDPFGQGGETQYF.

Note on this clonotype: The germline gene is not matched at one end of the junction; a read error may be the cause. The chain is built from TRBV5-1 and TRBJ2-7; the match to TRBD2 covers 13 bases. Per the germline V gene, CDR1 is SGHRS and CDR2 is YFSETQ. There are 15 residues in the CDR3. In DNA form, the CDR3 reads TGCGCCAGCAGCTCAGGACTAGCGGGAGCCCCTGGCGTGACCTTC. Residues: CASSSGLAGAPGVTF.

J is TRBJ2-7 and V is TRBV3-1, with 7 bases that match TRBD2. CDR1 LGHDT and CDR2 YNNKEL come from the germline V gene (reference sequence). This CDR3 region has 15 residues. J lost 5 bases, V lost 4 bases, and 11 bases had no gene match. This chain's CDR3 is CASSPGLPTSDEQYF. The CDR3 DNA reads TGTGCCAGCAGCCCGGGACTACCGACCTCTGACGAGCAGTACTTC.

This clonotype was picked up many times. The chain recombines TRBV4-1 with TRBJ2-7; D is undetermined. Trimming left V 2 bases short and J 2 bases short, with 10 bases between. This CDR3 comprises 14 residues. In germline, CDR1 is MGHRA, CDR2 YSYEKL. The CDR3 is CASSQIGTAYEQYF. In DNA, the CDR3 is TGCGCCAGCAGCCAAATCGGCACGGCCTACGAGCAGTACTTC.

This clonotype came up a few times. V and J are TRBV7-6 and TRBJ2-1; D is ambiguous. Germline CDR1 is SGHVS and CDR2 is FNYEAQ. Between the trimmed V and J ends, which lost 1 base and 3 bases, there was a span of 10 bases. This CDR3 is 15 amino acids long. The CDR3 DNA sequence: TGTGCCAGCAGCTTAGAGGCAGGTCTCTACAATGAGCAGTTCTTC. Protein: CASSLEAGLYNEQFF.

The chain uses TRBV5-1 and TRBJ2-7, with a possible D match to TRBD2 (6 bases). The germline CDR1 and CDR2 sequences are SGHRS and YFSETQ. This CDR3 comprises 16 residues. V shed 2 bases and J shed 0 bases, with 15 bases lying between them. CDR3 amino acids: CASSFSGVADSYEQYF. CDR3 DNA sequence: TGCGCCAGCAGCTTCTCTGGTGTAGCGGACTCCTACGAGCAGTACTTC.

This rearrangement joins TRBV7-3 to TRBJ2-2; 7 nucleotides match TRBD1. Germline-derived CDR1 and CDR2 are SGHTA and FQGTGA. The CDR3 sequence is 14 residues long. J lost 5 bases, V lost 5 bases, and 5 bases had no gene match. For the CDR3, the DNA is TGTGCCAGCAGCCTAGGGACAGTAACCGGGGAGCTGTTTTTT. This sequence encodes CASSLGTVTGELFF.

The chain is built from TRBV5-1 and TRBJ2-1, with TRBD2 identical over 14 bases. Per the germline V gene, CDR1 is SGHRS and CDR2 is YFSETQ. The CDR3 totals 19 residues. V trimming: 2 bases; J trimming: 7 bases; junction bases outside the gene matches: 14. DNA of the CDR3: TGCGCCAGCAGCTTCCCAAAGGGACTAGCGGGAGTTCAGTCAAATGAGCAGTTCTTC. It yields the protein CASSFPKGLAGVQSNEQFF.

This clonotype was counted only a few times. The chain is built from TRBV10-3 and TRBJ2-7, with 7 bases matching TRBD2. Unmatched junction bases numbered 2, after V lost 6 bases and J lost 6 bases. Germline assignment: CDR1 ENHRY and CDR2 SYGVKD. The CDR3 loop spans 11 amino acids. The CDR3 spells CAISPGGEQYF. DNA of the CDR3: TGTGCCATCAGCCCGGGAGGCGAGCAGTACTTC.

The chain recombines TRBV20-1 with TRBJ2-4; D unclear. Per germline, CDR1 DFQATT and CDR2 SNEGSKA (reference sequence). The length of the CDR3 is 15 residues. V gave up 5 bases and J gave up 0 bases, with 14 bases separating them. The DNA of the CDR3 is TGCAGTGCTCCGTCCACGCCCGTAGCCAAAAACATTCAGTACTTC. Residues: CSAPSTPVAKNIQYF.

The chain uses TRBV2 and TRBJ1-1; 7 bases agree with TRBD1. This CDR3 has 12 amino acids. The V and J ends lost 8 bases and 2 bases, in that order; junction bases with no gene match: 2. CDR1 is SNHLY and CDR2 is FYNNEI in the germline V gene. The CDR3 here is CASDRDNTEAFF. The CDR3, as DNA: TGTGCCAGCGACAGGGATAACACTGAAGCTTTCTTT.

This clonotype turned up a few times. The chain recombines TRBV14 with TRBJ2-7, with D tentatively TRBD2 (5 bases). The CDR3 runs to 14 residues. Deletions cut 1 base from V and 4 bases from J, with 11 bases between. Germline assignment: CDR1 SGHDN and CDR2 FVKESK. CDR3 in amino acids: CASSQVLSGYEQYF. The CDR3 DNA sequence: TGTGCCAGCAGCCAAGTGTTAAGCGGATACGAGCAGTACTTC.

This clonotype showed up many times. J is TRBJ2-7 and V is TRBV10-3; 9 bases match TRBD1. J gave up 2 bases and V 9 bases, and 8 bases lay outside the gene matches. Germline V gene data show CDR1 as ENHRY and CDR2 as SYGVKD. This CDR3 contains 14 residues. The CDR3 region has the DNA TGTGCCATACGGGGGACAGGGATTCCCTACGAGCAGTACTTC. The encoded protein is CAIRGTGIPYEQYF.